The next 20 T cell receptor beta chains were all read from a single sample in a study of cytomegalovirus exposure and HLA in healthy donors. Amplification used 60 Vbeta primers and 13 Jbeta primers. Generated by immunoSEQ multiplex PCR, the TCRdb table keeps only in-frame clones and is missing some. This table holds 160,000 or so clones, 70% to 80% found once. The sequencing input was PBMCs. The receptors come from a middle-aged woman in good health and CMV-seronegative.

The V gene is TRBV7-9, the J gene TRBJ2-7, with 11 bases aligning to TRBD2. The germline gives CDR1 SEHNR, CDR2 FQNEAQ (reference sequence). The V gene end was trimmed by 6 bases and the J gene end by 2 bases; junction bases not matched to a gene: 6. The CDR3 has 15 amino acids. The CDR3 DNA is TGTGCCAGCAGTCAAACGGGACTAGCGGCCTACGAGCAGTACTTC. Residues: CASSQTGLAAYEQYF.

The rearrangement joins TRBV15 to TRBJ2-5; weak D call: TRBD2 (5 bases). This CDR3 is built from 12 residues. CDR1 is LNHNV, CDR2 YYDKDF, per germline (reference sequence). The V and J ends lost 4 bases and 7 bases respectively, with 10 bases between them. CDR3 DNA sequence: TGTGCCACCAGCATCCAGGCGGGGACCCAGTACTTC. It specifies CATSIQAGTQYF.

J is TRBJ1-1 and V is TRBV27; no firm D call. Trimming removed 3 bases from V and 1 base from J, with 6 bases in between. CDR3 length: 13 amino acids. CDR1 and CDR2 (germline): MNHEY, SMNVEV (reference sequence). CDR3 residues: CASSLRENTEAFF. CDR3 nucleotides: TGTGCCAGCAGTTTGCGGGAGAACACTGAAGCTTTCTTT.

This clone was found once. CDR3 DNA sequence: TGTGCCAGTAGTATTACGGGAAGTGGTGGCGAGCAGTACTTC. The encoded protein is CASSITGSGGEQYF. The chain uses TRBV19 and TRBJ2-7; a possible D gene is TRBD2 (5 bases). Trimming took off 3 bases at V and 6 bases at J, with 15 bases between the two ends. The CDR3 spans 14 residues. Germline loops: CDR1 LNHDA, CDR2 SQIVND (reference sequence).

The chain joins TRBV27 to TRBJ2-2; D is possibly TRBD2 (6 bases). CDR1 and CDR2 from the germline V gene are MNHEY and SMNVEV (reference sequence). The CDR3 spans 16 residues. V lost 8 bases to trimming and J lost 2 bases, with 18 bases between them. CDR3 residues: CASGDSGAINTGELFF. CDR3 coding DNA: TGTGCCAGCGGGGATAGCGGAGCCATTAACACCGGGGAGCTGTTTTTT.

The chain recombines TRBV7-2 with TRBJ2-7; no definite D call. In germline, CDR1 is SGHTA, CDR2 FQGNSA. Trimming removed 0 bases at V and 4 bases at J, with 7 bases between. This CDR3 has 13 amino acids. The CDR3 DNA is TGTGCCAGCAGCTTAGCGCAACAATACGAGCAGTACTTC. It codes for CASSLAQQYEQYF.

The rearrangement links TRBV29-1 to TRBJ2-3, with D tentatively TRBD1 (5 bases). CDR1 SQVTM and CDR2 ANQGSEA come from the germline V gene. CDR3 length: 15 residues. Trimming took off 6 bases at V and 5 bases at J, with 21 bases between the two ends. CDR3 sequence (DNA): TGCAGCGTGACTCAGGGCGCCTTCACAGGAGATACGCAGTATTTT. Translation gives CSVTQGAFTGDTQYF.

The CDR3 nucleotides are TGTGCCAGCTCACCACCGGGAGGTCAGCCCCAGCATTTT. Protein product: CASSPPGGQPQHF. The chain employs TRBV18 and TRBJ1-5, with no clear D. Germline V gene sequence: CDR1 KGHSH, CDR2 LQKENI. This CDR3 spans 13 amino acids. The ends were cut back, 0 bases at V and 6 bases at J, with 6 bases in the middle.

This rearrangement joins TRBV5-1 to TRBJ2-7, with TRBD1 identical over 8 bases. Germline V CDR1 and CDR2: SGHRS, YFSETQ. This CDR3 contains 14 residues. The V segment lost 3 bases and the J segment 2 bases; nucleotides outside the gene matches: 4. Written as DNA, the CDR3 is TGCGCCAGCAGCTCGACAGGGGATACCTACGAGCAGTACTTC. Protein product: CASSSTGDTYEQYF. Together with reference TRBV5-1 and TRBJ2-7, the CDR3 gives the full variable domain: KAGVTQTPRYLIKTRGQQVTLSCSPISGHRSVSWYQQTPGQGLQFLFEYFSETQRNKGNFPGRFSGRQFSNSRSEMNVSTLELGDSALYLCASSSTGDTYEQYFGPGTRLTVT.

This chain uses TRBV28 with TRBJ1-5; 8 nucleotides line up with TRBD1. CDR1 MDHEN and CDR2 SYDVKM come from the germline V gene. The CDR3 contains 15 residues. V lost 5 bases to trimming and J lost 1 base; unmatched junction nucleotides: 4. CDR3 residues: CASSATGASNQPQHF. In DNA, the CDR3 is TGTGCCAGCAGTGCGACAGGGGCCAGCAATCAGCCCCAGCATTTT. The full variable domain, its missing parts supplied by reference TRBV28 and TRBJ1-5, is DVKVTQSSRYLVKRTGEKVFLECVQDMDHENMFWYRQDPGLGLRLIYFSYDVKMKEKGDIPEGYSVSREKKERFSLILESASTNQTSMYLCASSATGASNQPQHFGDGTRLSIL.

This chain joins TRBV5-1 and TRBJ2-5, with D perhaps TRBD1 (5 bases). The germline V gene encodes CDR1 SGHRS and CDR2 YFSETQ. V was trimmed by 0 bases and J by 0 bases, leaving 15 bases between them. CDR3 length: 17 amino acids. CDR3 residues: CASSLGQGISYQETQYF. Written as DNA, the CDR3 is TGCGCCAGCAGCTTGGGTCAGGGAATTTCGTACCAAGAGACCCAGTACTTC.

V and J are TRBV19 and TRBJ1-5; 8 nucleotides match TRBD1. The germline V gene has CDR1 LNHDA and CDR2 SQIVND (reference sequence). This CDR3 spans 14 amino acids. Losses at the gene ends were 3 bases for V and 7 bases for J; bases not matched to a gene: 5. CDR3 sequence reads: CASSIGTGPQPQHF. The CDR3, as DNA: TGTGCCAGTAGTATCGGGACAGGCCCGCAGCCCCAGCATTTT.

This clone was recorded only once. The V gene is TRBV12-5, the J gene TRBJ2-5; D is possibly TRBD1 (5 bases). The germline gives CDR1 LGHNT, CDR2 FRNRAP. V was pared by 7 bases and J by 5 bases, with 20 bases between. CDR3 length: 15 residues. CDR3 in amino acids: CASVSGFVALETQYF. CDR3 bases: TGTGCTAGTGTATCAGGGTTTGTCGCGTTGGAGACCCAGTACTTC.

This chain uses TRBV19 with TRBJ1-4, with 9 positions matching TRBD1. The J segment lost 6 bases and the V segment lost 5 bases, leaving 10 bases of the junction unmatched. The CDR3 has 16 residues. Germline CDR1 LNHDA, CDR2 SQIVND (reference sequence). CDR3 DNA: TGTGCCAGTAGTCTCCGACCGGGACAGGGCTATGAAAAACTGTTTTTT. Protein product: CASSLRPGQGYEKLFF.

This clone was counted a single time. The chain carries TRBV27 and TRBJ2-1; perhaps TRBD2 as D (5 bases). The germline V and J ends were trimmed by 5 bases and 7 bases, with 9 bases remaining between them. Germline V gives CDR1 MNHEY, CDR2 SMNVEV (reference sequence). The CDR3 totals 12 residues. Written as DNA, the CDR3 is TGTGCCAGCAGTGCGGGCCCTAATGAGCAGTTCTTC. Translating it yields CASSAGPNEQFF.

The chain employs TRBV2 and TRBJ1-5; no clear D gene. Deletions cut 5 bases from V and 3 bases from J, with 11 bases between. This CDR3 has 14 residues. Germline assignment: CDR1 SNHLY and CDR2 FYNNEI. The CDR3 bases are TGTGCCAGCAGTACCGACGGAGACAATCAGCCCCAGCATTTT. This translates into CASSTDGDNQPQHF.

This clone has a single count. J is TRBJ1-5 and V is TRBV28; TRBD1 matches 10 bases. Germline-derived CDR1 and CDR2 are MDHEN and SYDVKM. V lost 6 bases and J lost 3; bases outside the gene matches: 5. The CDR3 contains 15 residues. The CDR3: CASSRTGGLNQPQHF. As DNA, the CDR3 is TGTGCCAGCAGCCGGACAGGGGGACTCAATCAGCCCCAGCATTTT.

This rearrangement joins TRBV19 to TRBJ1-4; 9 positions match TRBD1. CDR1 is LNHDA, CDR2 SQIVND, per germline (reference sequence). V dropped 4 bases and J dropped 8; count of bases not matched to a gene: 5. The CDR3 has 14 residues. The CDR3 bases are TGTGCCAGTAGTACGGGACAGGGTGAGGAAAAACTGTTTTTT. This sequence encodes CASSTGQGEEKLFF.

The chain links TRBV6-5 to TRBJ1-4; 10 bases map to TRBD1. CDR3 length: 15 residues. Germline values: CDR1 MNHEY, CDR2 SVGAGI. J gave up 10 bases and V 5 bases, and 10 bases lay outside the gene matches. The CDR3 protein is CASSRRGTGVGKLFF. The CDR3 region has the DNA TGTGCCAGCAGTCGCCGGGGGACAGGGGTAGGAAAACTGTTTTTT.

The chain links TRBV5-1 to TRBJ1-4; 8 positions agree with TRBD1. In germline, CDR1 is SGHRS, CDR2 YFSETQ. This CDR3 contains 14 residues. Unmatched junction bases numbered 3, after V lost 2 bases and J lost 6 bases. This chain's CDR3 is CASSFGQGDEKLFF. The CDR3 bases are TGCGCCAGCAGCTTTGGACAGGGTGATGAAAAACTGTTTTTT.